This T cell receptor beta chain was obtained from a study of early T cells in non-severe SARS-CoV-2 infection. Background on the study: With bulk RNA from unsorted whole blood as input, sequencing yielded unpaired chains. Regarding the study as a whole: Anti-spike CD8 specificities were favored by VDJdb matching, whose results missed private and CD4 specificities.

Tagging with unique molecular identifiers was applied to individual cDNA molecules. TCRdb passed the 5' RACE reads through MiXCR, listing each CDR3 protein once. Found here are about 92,000 distinct CDR3 sequences, about 15% of them singletons; the top ten hold more than 6.5%. CDR1 ENHRY and CDR2 SYGVKD come from the germline V gene. CDR3 length equals 14 residues. Trimming shortened V by 3 bases and J by 2 bases, and 11 bases separated the two germline ends. Turning to this clonotype: Its antigen is currently unknown.

The origin of this receptor is an adult who was a healthcare worker with PCR-confirmed SARS-CoV-2 infection or an uninfected control (not recorded which). The chain combines TRBV10-3 with TRBJ2-7; D is uncertain. Sequencing was carried out using whole blood. As DNA, the CDR3 is TGTGCCATCAGTGATATGGCAGGAGCCTACGAGCAGTACTTC. This sequence encodes CAISDMAGAYEQYF.